This TCR beta chain was observed in a study of regulatory T cells in long-lasting Graves disease (dated by TCRdb to the early 2020s). About the study as a whole: Persistent Graves' disease was defined as antithyroid drug treatment for over 5 years with persistently positive TSH receptor autoantibodies. The study was registered as a clinical trial and conducted in China. Peripheral blood TCR sequencing and RNA sequencing compared persistent Graves' disease patients with newly diagnosed Graves' disease patients. On average, persistent Graves' disease patients in the clinical cohort had been on antithyroid drugs for approximately ten years. A total of 33 samples underwent TCR sequencing: around 13 from persistent and some 20 from newly diagnosed Graves' disease patients.

This clonotype was recorded a few times. The antigen it binds to is not known. Base quality data are lacking; no much larger clone is found one base away. Points the paper makes about the study in general: Persistent patients shared more public clonotypes among themselves (around 3,000) than newly diagnosed patients did (approximately 970). Sequencing and analysis were limited to the TCR beta chain. Compared with newly diagnosed patients, persistent Graves' disease patients had lower TCR Shannon entropy and fewer highly expanded clones, which suggests clonal expansion. As a limitation, the authors acknowledged that the small sample size may reduce accuracy. Persistent disease showed preferential use of TRBV28, TRBJ1-2 and TRBJ2-5, whereas newly diagnosed disease favored TRBV20-1 and TRBJ2-1. Because the primary lesion, thyroid tissue, could not be accessed, the study looked at peripheral blood alone.

The time point tag for this specimen amounts to: persistent/refractory GD, antithyroid drugs over 5 years with positive TRAb. RNA was extracted from PBMCs in TRIzol for both TCR sequencing and RNA sequencing. Graves' disease was diagnosed according to American Thyroid Association guidelines. The patients came from an endocrinology department in Xi'an, China. Each patient gave about 10 milliliters of peripheral blood, collected in an EDTA anticoagulant tube. Ficoll Paque Plus density gradient separation was used to isolate PBMCs, and no further T cell sorting was done. An Agilent 2100 Bioanalyzer and agarose gel were used to check RNA quality, and a NanoDrop 2000 was used to measure RNA concentration. The library was generated by multiplex PCR. The sequencing machine was an Illumina HiSeq 4000. To build TCR beta libraries, CDR3 regions were amplified by Arm-PCR using iRepertoire HTBI primers. Gel purification was performed on PCR products prior to sequencing. The paper's processing steps were these. Gene usage analysis of CDR3 amino acid clonotypes relied on the roughly 58 TRBV and fewer than 15 TRBJ segments identified across samples. COPE and FqMerger were used to merge filtered high-quality paired reads into contigs. BLAST was used to align contigs to the IMGT TRBV, TRBD and TRBJ reference genes, and CDR3 was defined following IMGT. Any clonotype with a frequency above 0.1% was counted as a highly expanded clone. Shannon entropy was used to measure repertoire diversity, and the Gini coefficient was used to measure V-J evenness. Public clonotypes were defined as clonotypes shared by more than one individual. The public reads were quality trimmed at Q25 with fastp and then assembled into clones with MiXCR by TCRdb, keeping productive beta chains. For every CDR3 protein sequence, its rows merge into one entry that carries the most common genes and DNA. The V and J calls and clone size are TCRdb's, not the authors'. Recorded for this sample are hundreds of thousands of distinct CDR3 sequences; roughly 21% of them occurred a single time. 13% to 15% of the sample is held by the ten biggest clonotypes.

The CDR3 covers 15 residues, taking in both the cysteine and the phenylalanine. Only the CDR3 region is kept as DNA, spanning 45 bases read in frame from base 1. V is shortened by 3 bases, J by 3 bases, and the region joining them spans 11 bases. From the germline V gene, CDR1 is ENHRY and CDR2 is SYGVKD. Source: peripheral blood mononuclear cells (PBMCs), taken when the disease was refractory, from a patient treated with antithyroid drugs. Recombination linked TRBV10-3 to TRBJ2-2; the D segment cannot be called with confidence. This receptor was identified in a female donor with Graves disease. The nucleotide sequence reads TGTGCCATCAGTGAAAGTGGAACCTACACCGGGGAGCTGTTTTTT. Its translation is CAISESGTYTGELFF.